A single sample gave rise to the 18 T cell receptor beta chains below, sequenced in a study of regulatory T cells in long-lasting Graves disease. Regarding time point: persistent/refractory GD, antithyroid drugs over 5 years with positive TRAb. From PBMCs, RNA was extracted and then used to make the TCR library. In building TCR beta libraries, iRepertoire HTBI primers were used together with Arm-PCR of CDR3 regions. Via MiXCR, TCRdb re-called the multiplex PCR reads, giving one row per CDR3 protein. This sample carries 350,000 to 450,000 distinct CDR3 sequences, around 21% of them seen once, and the ten largest clones take 20%. The sample here was peripheral blood mononuclear cells (PBMCs), taken when the disease was refractory, from a patient treated with antithyroid drugs. The receptors shown here come from a female donor with Graves disease.

The chain is built from TRBV25-1 and TRBJ1-2; D is ambiguous. V lost 3 bases and J 7 bases, leaving 12 bases between the germline ends. This CDR3 region has 13 residues. Germline V gene sequence: CDR1 MGHDK, CDR2 SYGVNS. CDR3 DNA sequence: TGTGCCAGCAGTGACATACCGGGATCTGGCTACACCTTC. As protein: CASSDIPGSGYTF.

The chain links TRBV7-2 to TRBJ2-5; D is perhaps TRBD1 or TRBD2 (7 bases each). V was cut by 1 base and J by 5 bases, with 20 bases left in between. Germline-derived CDR1 and CDR2 are SGHTA and FQGNSA. This CDR3 spans 17 amino acids. Here the CDR3 reads CASSLGGGRGPWETQYF. The CDR3 DNA sequence: TGTGCCAGCAGCTTAGGGGGGGGGAGGGGGCCTTGGGAGACCCAGTACTTC.

The V and J genes are TRBV15 and TRBJ2-7; the D is unclear. V shed 0 bases and J shed 0 bases, with 0 bases lying between them. The CDR3 loop spans 12 amino acids. CDR1 is LNHNV and CDR2 is YYDKDF in the germline V gene (reference sequence). CDR3 residues: CATSRDSYEQYF. In DNA form, the CDR3 reads TGTGCCACCAGCAGAGACTCCTACGAGCAGTACTTC.

The chain employs TRBV27 and TRBJ1-4; 9 nucleotides line up with TRBD1. V gave up 5 bases and J gave up 6 bases; unmatched junction bases: 7. This CDR3 region has 15 residues. Germline CDR1 reads MNHEY; CDR2 reads SMNVEV (reference sequence). CDR3 in DNA: TGTGCCAGCAGTCGTCCGGGACAGGGTTATGAAAAACTGTTTTTT. It is translated as CASSRPGQGYEKLFF.

This chain joins TRBV12-3 or TRBV12-4 and TRBJ2-3; no firm D call. The germline V and J ends were trimmed by 4 bases and 4 bases, with 12 bases remaining between them. CDR3 length: 14 amino acids. CDR3 DNA sequence: TGTGCCAGCAGTTCTTGGGCAATACCAGATACGCAGTATTTT. Protein sequence: CASSSWAIPDTQYF.

This chain uses TRBV6-2 or TRBV6-3 with TRBJ2-7; D unclear. V was shortened by 5 bases and J by 3 bases, with 11 bases between the two germline ends. The length of the CDR3 is 13 residues. The germline CDR1 and CDR2 sequences are MNHEY and SVGEGT. Written as DNA, the CDR3 is TGTGCCAGCAGTCGCCTGCGTTTCTACGAGCAGTACTTC. Translation gives CASSRLRFYEQYF.

This clonotype was recorded at least ten times. The chain combines TRBV28 with TRBJ1-4, with D unclear. The CDR3 consists of 12 residues. CDR1 is MDHEN, CDR2 SYDVKM, per germline. Trimming took 6 bases from V and 5 from J, leaving 7 bases between them. CDR3 DNA sequence: TGTGCCAGCAGCGTTTTAAATGAAAAACTGTTTTTT. Encoded protein: CASSVLNEKLFF.

The V call is TRBV2, the J call TRBJ2-7; 8 bases line up with TRBD1. This CDR3 spans 14 amino acids. Trimming took 6 bases from V and 1 from J; bases not matched to a gene: 5. Germline V gene sequence: CDR1 SNHLY, CDR2 FYNNEI. The DNA for the CDR3 is TGTGCCAGCAGCCGGACAGGGCCTTCCTACGAGCAGTACTTC. This gives the protein CASSRTGPSYEQYF.

This clonotype has ten or more counts. J is TRBJ1-5 and V is TRBV2; D unclear. Germline CDR1 reads SNHLY; CDR2 reads FYNNEI. The CDR3 runs to 17 residues. The V end lost 6 bases, the J end lost 2 bases, and 20 bases lay between the germline ends. The CDR3: CASSPGFAGRGNQPQHF. The CDR3 coding sequence is TGTGCCAGCAGCCCGGGTTTTGCGGGGAGGGGCAATCAGCCCCAGCATTTT.

The table lists this clonotype with a few counts. The chain couples TRBV7-9 to TRBJ2-7; either TRBD1 or TRBD2 may supply D (5 bases each). V lost 3 bases to trimming and J lost 0 bases, with 12 bases between them. Germline-derived CDR1 and CDR2 are SEHNR and FQNEAQ (reference sequence). The CDR3 consists of 15 residues. CDR3 nucleotide sequence: TGTGCCAGCAGCTTTGGGGACCAACGCTCCTACGAGCAGTACTTC. As protein: CASSFGDQRSYEQYF.

At least ten counts were recorded for this clonotype. V usage is TRBV2 and J usage is TRBJ2-5; TRBD2 is a possible D gene (7 bases). The CDR3 is made up of 16 amino acids. Trimming removed 2 bases at V and 7 bases at J, with 20 bases between. Germline lookup yields CDR1 SNHLY and CDR2 FYNNEI. The DNA for the CDR3 is TGTGCCAGCAGTGAACTCGCGGGGGCGTCTGGGGGGACCCAGTACTTC. Amino acids: CASSELAGASGGTQYF.

This rearrangement joins TRBV30 to TRBJ2-5; TRBD2 is a possible D gene (6 bases). Germline V CDR1 and CDR2: GTSNPN, SVGIG (reference sequence). The ends were cut back, 3 bases at V and 2 bases at J, with 13 bases in the middle. The length of the CDR3 is 14 residues. CDR3 loop: CAWSGGALQETQYF. As DNA, the CDR3 is TGTGCCTGGAGCGGAGGGGCCTTACAAGAGACCCAGTACTTC. Supplemented by reference TRBV30 and TRBJ2-5, the full variable domain reads SQTIHQWPATLVQPVGSPLSLECTVEGTSNPNLYWYRQAAGRGLQLLFYSVGIGQISSEVPQNLSASRPQDRQFILSSKKLLLSDSGFYLCAWSGGALQETQYFGPGTRLLVL.

In the case of this clonotype: A read error may be the cause here, since a much bigger clone is one base away. This rearrangement joins TRBV2 to TRBJ2-5; D remains unclear. The DNA end favors TRBJ2-7, so the J call may be wrong. Germline lookup yields CDR1 SNHLY and CDR2 FYNNEI. CDR3 size: 12 residues. The CDR3 protein is CASGRVSYEQYF. CDR3 nucleotide sequence: TGTGCCAGCGGCCGTGTCTCCTACGAGCAGTACTTC.

The V gene is TRBV19, the J gene TRBJ1-5, with D uncertain. With 2 bases removed from V and 0 bases from J, the gap between germline ends came to 11 bases. Germline assignment: CDR1 LNHDA and CDR2 SQIVND (reference sequence). The CDR3 is made up of 16 amino acids. The DNA of the CDR3 is TGTGCCAGTAGTATATTGGGGTCAAATAGCAATCAGCCCCAGCATTTT. Its translation is CASSILGSNSNQPQHF.

This clonotype was counted many times. The chain couples TRBV18 to TRBJ2-5, with 12 positions matching TRBD2. The CDR3 spans 15 residues. Germline values: CDR1 KGHSH, CDR2 LQKENI. Trimming removed 4 bases from V and 2 bases from J; junction bases left unmatched: 2. CDR3 amino acids: CASSRGLAGQETQYF. CDR3 DNA sequence: TGTGCCAGCTCACGCGGACTAGCGGGGCAAGAGACCCAGTACTTC.

This sequence joins TRBV18 and TRBJ1-2, with D perhaps matching TRBD1 (6 bases). V was shortened by 3 bases and J by 3 bases, with 14 bases between the two germline ends. CDR3 length: 15 amino acids. Germline CDR1 reads KGHSH; CDR2 reads LQKENI. CDR3 sequence: CASSPYRVTDYGYTF. As DNA, the CDR3 is TGTGCCAGCTCACCCTACAGGGTCACCGACTATGGCTACACCTTC.

This clonotype was counted only a few times. In nucleotides, the CDR3 is TGTGCCAGCAGCCAGGGCGGGCTAGCGGGGCCCGCGAACACCGGGGAGCTGTTTTTT. Translating it yields CASSQGGLAGPANTGELFF. This chain connects TRBV7-9 to TRBJ2-2, with TRBD2 matching over 9 bases. The CDR3 is made up of 19 amino acids. Germline V gene data show CDR1 as SEHNR and CDR2 as FQNEAQ (reference sequence). With 5 bases clipped from V and 0 bases from J, the junction kept 13 bases outside the gene matches.

The chain recombines TRBV20-1 with TRBJ2-7; 7 nucleotides align to TRBD2. Germline V lookup: CDR1 DFQATT, CDR2 SNEGSKA (reference sequence). The CDR3 has 14 residues. V was pared by 3 bases and J by 0 bases, with 5 bases of the junction left unmatched. CDR3 sequence (DNA): TGCAGTGCTAGGGATTGGACTAGCTCCTACGAGCAGTACTTC. The encoded protein is CSARDWTSSYEQYF.